This TCR beta chain was found in a study of OX40 agonist ivuxolimab in advanced cancers. The wider study: The study gave patients intravenous ivuxolimab at 0.01 to 10 mg/kg every 2 weeks. Prior anti-PD-1, anti-PD-L1 or anti-CTLA-4 therapy did not bar entry, and 40% to 45% had some. Head and neck, renal cell, melanoma or hepatocellular carcinoma were the cancers that dose-escalation patients had.

V was pared by 1 base and J by 3 bases, with 11 bases between. CDR1 SGHTA and CDR2 FQGTGA come from the germline V gene. The CDR3 is made up of 15 amino acids. Sequencing used immunoSEQ multiplex PCR; TCRdb keeps in-frame clones, though not all of them. The sample records approximately 110,000 clones, around 90% being singletons. The origin of this receptor is an adult with an advanced solid tumor such as melanoma, head and neck, liver or kidney cancer. This chain uses TRBV7-3 with TRBJ2-3; D possibly uses TRBD1 or TRBD2 (5 bases each). The specimen was CD4+ or CD8+ T cells sorted from blood, collected in a trial of the OX40 agonist ivuxolimab. CDR3 loop: CASSLRGDATDTQYF. The CDR3 DNA reads as TGTGCCAGCAGCTTAAGAGGGGACGCTACAGATACGCAGTATTTT.